This T cell receptor beta chain was captured by sequencing in a study of cytomegalovirus exposure and HLA in healthy donors. The study, taken as a whole, reports: High specificity and sensitivity for cytomegalovirus status were reported for the classifier.

It was healthy bone marrow donors who served as donors. Notes on this clone: Its antigen is as yet unknown.

With 60 Vbeta and 13 Jbeta primers, the PCR was carried out. Per the original data handling: Later reanalysis found roughly 80 million unique TCR beta chains, 10 million to 12 million of them shared. Some clones are missing from TCRdb's copy, which holds only in-frame ones; the method was immunoSEQ multiplex PCR. V and J calls and clone size come straight from that table; D and trimming were deduced from the DNA. The repertoire table contains about 170,000 clones. Germline V gives CDR1 SGHNT, CDR2 YYREEE (reference sequence). CDR3 size: 18 residues. With 1 base clipped from V and 4 bases from J, the junction kept 11 bases outside the gene matches.

The sequencing sample was made of PBMCs. The TCR comes from a woman aged 60 to 75 in good health and CMV-seronegative. This chain joins TRBV5-4 and TRBJ1-2; 12 nucleotides agree with TRBD1. DNA of the CDR3: TGTGCCAGCAGCTTGTCGGGGACAGGGGGCGTCCTGGGCTATGGCTACACCTTC. It yields the protein CASSLSGTGGVLGYGYTF.